This is a list of T cell receptor beta chains from one sample in a study of T cells after somatic rescue of genetic block. Clones were sequenced by immunoSEQ multiplex PCR, and TCRdb holds only the in-frame ones, with some missing. The sample includes under 150,000 clones, just over 90% seen only once; the top ten take roughly 1.4%. What was sequenced was peripheral blood mononuclear cells (PBMCs). The receptor set was obtained from a woman younger than 30. CDR3s include the opening cysteine and the closing phenylalanine or tryptophan. Fields, in order: V gene, J gene, clone size, D gene, CDR3 DNA, CDR3 protein. A D gene is named only where the DNA matches it firmly. Only part of the rows carry a size: once, few, many, or a class if the clone is expanded.

TRBV7-6	TRBJ1-2	NA	NA	TGTGCCAGCAGCTTAGAATCCGGGGGGCACTATGGCTACACCTTC	CASSLESGGHYGYTF
TRBV6-1	TRBJ1-1	NA	NA	TGTGCCAGCAGTGAAGGAGCAGGGACTGAAGCTTTCTTT	CASSEGAGTEAFF
TRBV4-2	TRBJ2-1	NA	NA	TGTGCCAGCAGCCAAGAGACCTGGGGGGCCTCGTTTGCCGATGAGCAGTTCTTC	CASSQETWGASFADEQFF
TRBV7-9	TRBJ1-1	NA	NA	TGTGCCAGCAGCTTAGGCGAGGAGAGGGAAGCTTTCTTT	CASSLGEEREAFF
TRBV30	TRBJ2-3	NA	NA	TGTGCCTGGACAGGGGTGAGCACAGATACGCAGTATTTT	CAWTGVSTDTQYF
TRBV11-2	TRBJ1-1	NA	NA	TGTGCCAGCAGCCCGGGGGGTCCGGCCCTAAACACTGAAGCTTTCTTT	CASSPGGPALNTEAFF
TRBV19	TRBJ1-2	NA	NA	TGTGCCAGTAGTTGGAACACTAACTATGGCTACACCTTC	CASSWNTNYGYTF
TRBV10-3	TRBJ2-7	NA	TRBD1	TGTGCCATCAGCGCGGGCGGGACAGGGGGCGTCTACGAGCAGTACTTC	CAISAGGTGGVYEQYF
TRBV7-3	TRBJ2-1	once	TRBD1	TGTGCCAGCAGCGTTGGGACAGGGGGCAGGAATGAGCAGTTCTTC	CASSVGTGGRNEQFF
TRBV7-8	TRBJ2-5	NA	TRBD2	TGTGCCAGCAGCTTAGGGGGTAGCGGGGGACAAGAGACCCAGTACTTC	CASSLGGSGGQETQYF
TRBV5-6	TRBJ1-2	NA	NA	TGTGCCAGCAGCCGATCGGGGTATGGCTACACCTTC	CASSRSGYGYTF
TRBV18	TRBJ1-3	NA	TRBD1	TGTGCCAGCTCACCGCAGTGGACAGGGAGCTCTGGAAACACCATATATTTT	CASSPQWTGSSGNTIYF
TRBV9	TRBJ1-3	once	NA	TGTGCCAGCAGCGTAGAAGGGGGGGCTGGAAACACCATATATTTT	CASSVEGGAGNTIYF
TRBV6-5	TRBJ1-1	few	NA	TGTGCCAGCAGTTACTCGACAGGACCCTTTGAAGCTTTCTTT	CASSYSTGPFEAFF
TRBV5-4	TRBJ1-1	NA	NA	TGTGCCAGCAGCTTGGGAAGAAACGGGAACACTGAAGCTTTCTTT	CASSLGRNGNTEAFF
TRBV5-1	TRBJ1-1	NA	NA	TGCGCCAGGGGGACGGCCGACTCAGAAATGAACACTGAAGCTTTCTTT	CARGTADSEMNTEAFF
TRBV27	TRBJ2-2	NA	NA	TGTGCCAGCAGACTACAGGGCTGGGACACCGGGGAGCTGTTTTTT	CASRLQGWDTGELFF
TRBV7-9	TRBJ2-3	once	TRBD2	TGTGCCAGCAGTCCTACTAGCGGGGGGCTCACAGATACGCAGTATTTT	CASSPTSGGLTDTQYF
TRBV25-1	TRBJ1-1	NA	TRBD1	TGTGCCAGCAGTGAAAACAGGGGGCGGACTGAAGCTTTCTTT	CASSENRGRTEAFF
TRBV18	TRBJ1-5	NA	NA	TGTGCCAGCTCACCACCGGGGGTTAGCAATCAGCCCCAGCATTTT	CASSPPGVSNQPQHF
TRBV5-5	TRBJ1-6	NA	NA	TGTGCCAGCAGCCCCGCCAGGTATAATTCACCCCTCCACTTT	CASSPARYNSPLHF
TRBV30	TRBJ2-7	NA	NA	TGTGCCTACCTCCGTGGGGGCACCCCCGAGCAGTACTTC	CAYLRGGTPEQYF
TRBV20-1	TRBJ2-3	NA	NA	TGCAGTGCTACGGGTAATACGCAGTATTTT	CSATGNTQYF
TRBV7-3	TRBJ2-7	once	TRBD1	TGTGCCAGCAGCCACCCAGGGGGCTCCTACGAGCAGTACTTC	CASSHPGGSYEQYF
TRBV4-3	TRBJ2-7	NA	NA	TGCGCCAGCAGCCAAGTGATAGCCCGAACCTACGAGCAGTACTTC	CASSQVIARTYEQYF
TRBV5-1	TRBJ2-7	NA	TRBD1	TGCGCCAGCAGCTTTGGGACAGTAAGTTACGAGCAGTACTTC	CASSFGTVSYEQYF
TRBV9	TRBJ2-3	NA	NA	TGTGCCAGCAGCGTAGCTAGTCTAGCTAGCACAGATACGCAGTATTTT	CASSVASLASTDTQYF
TRBV4-2	TRBJ1-3	NA	TRBD1	TGTGCCAGCAGCCATGATCTCGACAGGGCCTCTGGAAACACCATATATTTT	CASSHDLDRASGNTIYF
TRBV5-5	TRBJ1-1	NA	NA	TGTGCCAGCAGCTTGGAAAGGAGCGGCAGGGGTAGGACTGAAGCTTTCTTT	CASSLERSGRGRTEAFF
TRBV4-1	TRBJ1-2	NA	TRBD1	TGCGCCAGCAGCCCGGGACAGGGGGCTTTCTATGGCTACACCTTC	CASSPGQGAFYGYTF
TRBV4-3	TRBJ2-1	once	NA	TGCGCCAGCAGCCAAGGACACGACCCCTACAATGAGCAGTTCTTC	CASSQGHDPYNEQFF
TRBV2	TRBJ2-4	NA	NA	TGTGCCAGCGTTGGACTGGGACCGGCCAAAAACATTCAGTACTTC	CASVGLGPAKNIQYF
TRBV19	TRBJ1-5	NA	NA	TGTGCCACCTCGGACAGCTTCGCGGGCAATCAGCCCCAGCATTTT	CATSDSFAGNQPQHF
TRBV5-1	TRBJ1-4	once	NA	TGCGCCAGCAGCTTGGGTGGCTTGGGACACCAAAATGAAAAACTGTTTTTT	CASSLGGLGHQNEKLFF
TRBV28	TRBJ1-2	NA	NA	TGTGCCAGCAGCCTCGGGGGTGGCTACACCTTC	CASSLGGGYTF
TRBV4-2	TRBJ1-5	NA	NA	TGTGCCAGCACCCTGCACACCAATCAGCCCCAGCATTTT	CASTLHTNQPQHF
TRBV30	TRBJ1-2	NA	NA	TGTGCCTGGAACCCAGGGAGTCCCTATGGCTACACCTTC	CAWNPGSPYGYTF
TRBV9	TRBJ1-2	NA	TRBD1	TGTGCCAGCAGCCCCGGACAGGTTCGGTTCGATGGCTACACCTTC	CASSPGQVRFDGYTF
TRBV27	TRBJ1-5	NA	NA	TGTGCCAGCAGTTCCAGACGGAGCAATCAGCCCCAGCATTTT	CASSSRRSNQPQHF
TRBV14	TRBJ2-7	NA	NA	TGTGCCAGCAGCCCCTTGGCGCACTACGAGCAGTACTTC	CASSPLAHYEQYF
TRBV15	TRBJ2-3	NA	NA	TGTGCCACCAGCAGAGTGGGGGGGGCCCCCGGCGCCCTGGGCACAGATACGCAGTATTTT	CATSRVGGAPGALGTDTQYF
TRBV7-2	TRBJ2-3	NA	TRBD2	TGTGCCAGCCGGCGGGGGGCCGGCACAGATACGCAGTATTTT	CASRRGAGTDTQYF